These 9 T cell receptor beta chains were all obtained from the same sample, sequenced in a study of T cell responses to AZD1222 COVID-19 vaccine (dated by TCRdb to the early 2020s). Taken with the paper, the label for time point translates to: about 28 days (+/-7) after the second vaccine dose. Preparation of the library involved the immunoSEQ multiplex PCR assay. TCRdb re-hosts the immuneACCESS table, in-frame sequences only. Its copies lack some clones; in the studies checked, an unresolved V gene accounts for under half of them, and the cause for the rest is not known. The sample includes fewer than 150,000 clones, with over 75% observed a single time. The ten largest make up 4.5% to 7% of the sample. This sample comprised peripheral blood, obtained 28 days after the second AZD1222 dose. These receptors came from an adult who received the AZD1222 COVID-19 vaccine.

This clone was recorded once. This sequence joins TRBV15 and TRBJ2-5, with 11 bases matching TRBD2. The CDR3 sequence is 17 residues long. V shed 3 bases, J shed 4 bases, and the junction held 10 bases outside the gene matches. Looked up from germline, CDR1 is LNHNV and CDR2 is YYDKDF (reference sequence). The CDR3 loop is CATSRAIAGGPRETQYF. In DNA, the CDR3 is TGTGCCACCAGCAGGGCTATAGCGGGAGGGCCGAGAGAGACCCAGTACTTC. The full variable domain, rest sourced from reference TRBV15 and TRBJ2-5, is DAMVIQNPRYQVTQFGKPVTLSCSQTLNHNVMYWYQQKSSQAPKLLFHYYDKDFNNEADTPDNFQSRRPNTSFCFLDIRSPGLGDTAMYLCATSRAIAGGPRETQYFGPGTRLLVL.

The chain employs TRBV7-6 and TRBJ1-2; D gene unclear. Looked up from germline, CDR1 is SGHVS and CDR2 is FNYEAQ. Trimming cost V 5 bases and J 3 bases, with 16 bases left between them. This CDR3 is built from 15 residues. This chain's CDR3 is CASSPAGDSDYGYTF. CDR3 in DNA: TGTGCCAGCAGCCCGGCCGGGGATTCTGACTATGGCTACACCTTC.

This chain uses TRBV25-1 with TRBJ1-6; tentative D call: TRBD1 (5 bases). Germline loops: CDR1 MGHDK, CDR2 SYGVNS. The CDR3 extends over 18 amino acids. V was trimmed by 2 bases and J by 3 bases, leaving 17 bases between them. DNA for the CDR3: TGTGCCAGCAGTGAAACCAGTGGGACCAGCCACTATAATTCACCCCTCCACTTT. Amino acids: CASSETSGTSHYNSPLHF.

J is TRBJ2-7 and V is TRBV30; 7 nucleotides line up with TRBD1. Germline assignment: CDR1 GTSNPN and CDR2 SVGIG (reference sequence). The V gene end was trimmed by 1 base and the J gene end by 0 bases; junction bases not matched to a gene: 3. The CDR3 loop spans 14 amino acids. In DNA form, the CDR3 reads TGTGCCTGGAGTGCGGGACAGATCTCCTACGAGCAGTACTTC. It translates to CAWSAGQISYEQYF.

V is TRBV5-1 and J is TRBJ2-1; D remains ambiguous. Germline assignment: CDR1 SGHRS and CDR2 YFSETQ. The V and J ends lost 4 bases and 4 bases respectively, with 15 bases between them. This CDR3 contains 15 residues. This CDR3 reads CASSPRQSPYNEQFF. The CDR3 DNA sequence: TGCGCCAGCAGCCCGAGGCAGTCTCCTTACAATGAGCAGTTCTTC.

This clone was seen once. The chain has TRBV18 and TRBJ1-1, with D possibly being TRBD1 (5 bases). The V end lost 3 bases, the J end lost 5 bases, and 13 bases lay between the germline ends. The CDR3 contains 14 residues. Per the germline V gene, CDR1 is KGHSH and CDR2 is LQKENI. CDR3 sequence: CASSPPARGTEAFF. CDR3 sequence (DNA): TGTGCCAGCTCACCGCCTGCCCGGGGGACTGAAGCTTTCTTT.

The rearrangement uses TRBV6-4 and TRBJ1-6; 9 nucleotides match TRBD1. The CDR3 totals 14 residues. Germline V gene data show CDR1 as MRHNA and CDR2 as SNTAGT. Trimming took 0 bases from V and 9 from J; bases not matched to a gene: 0. CDR3 sequence: CASSDSDRGSPLHF. The CDR3 DNA sequence: TGTGCCAGCAGTGACTCGGACAGGGGTTCACCCCTCCACTTT.

This chain joins TRBV4-1 and TRBJ1-6; 7 positions agree with TRBD1. Germline CDR1 and CDR2: MGHRA and YSYEKL. The junction had 9 bases not matched to a gene; V was cut back by 9 bases and J by 7 bases. This CDR3 is built from 14 residues. CDR3 DNA: TGCGCCAGTTCCCGGGGGACAGAAAATTCACCCCTCCACTTT. It translates to CASSRGTENSPLHF.

This chain connects TRBV30 to TRBJ1-2; possible D gene TRBD1, 5 bases. Germline V CDR1 and CDR2: GTSNPN, SVGIG (reference sequence). Trimming removed 0 bases at V and 7 bases at J, with 9 bases between. The CDR3 covers 12 residues. In nucleotides, the CDR3 is TGTGCCTGGAGTGTATGGGGGGGTGGCTACACCTTC. Encoded protein: CAWSVWGGGYTF.